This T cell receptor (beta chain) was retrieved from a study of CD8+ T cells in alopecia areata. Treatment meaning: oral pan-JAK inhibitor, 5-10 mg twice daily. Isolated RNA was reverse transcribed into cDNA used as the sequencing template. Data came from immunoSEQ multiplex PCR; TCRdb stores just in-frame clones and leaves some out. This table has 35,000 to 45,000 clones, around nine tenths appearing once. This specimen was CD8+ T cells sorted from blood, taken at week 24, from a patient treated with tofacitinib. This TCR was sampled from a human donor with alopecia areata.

CDR3 residues: CSVAGDSYEQYF. The CDR3 region has the DNA TGCAGCGTTGCCGGGGACTCCTACGAGCAGTACTTC. This chain connects TRBV29-1 to TRBJ2-7, with a possible D match to TRBD2 (5 bases). Germline assignment: CDR1 SQVTM and CDR2 ANQGSEA. V shed 4 bases and J shed 0 bases, with 7 bases lying between them. This CDR3 is built from 12 residues.